These 10 T cell receptor beta chains were sequenced from one sample in a study of regulatory T cells in long-lasting Graves disease. The time point denotes: newly diagnosed GD, antithyroid drugs for less than 3 months. Following extraction of RNA from PBMCs, that RNA was used to make the TCR library. Arm-PCR of CDR3 regions with iRepertoire HTBI primers generated TCR beta libraries. TCRdb re-analysed the multiplex PCR reads in MiXCR, keeping a single row per CDR3 protein. The sample lists roughly 520,000 distinct CDR3 sequences; about 11% were seen once. The data were also submitted as part of a second study, on T cells in Graves' hyperthyroidism and ophthalmopathy.

This specimen was peripheral blood mononuclear cells (PBMCs), taken at new diagnosis, from a patient treated with antithyroid drugs. These receptors were collected from a woman in her thirties with Graves disease.

This clonotype was picked up many times. The chain combines TRBV9 with TRBJ1-1, with D unresolved. Trimming removed 2 bases at V and 4 bases at J, with 9 bases between. CDR3 length: 13 amino acids. Germline CDR1 and CDR2: SGDLS and YYNGEE. DNA for the CDR3: TGTGCCAGCAGCGTTGAGGGAGGCACTGAAGCTTTCTTT. Protein: CASSVEGGTEAFF.

This clonotype came up once. A single base separates this from a much larger clone, so it may be a read error. The rearrangement joins TRBV7-2 to TRBJ1-5, with 11 bases lining up with TRBD1. The CDR3 loop spans 18 amino acids. V lost 0 bases, J lost 7 bases, and 11 bases stayed unmatched. CDR1 is SGHTA and CDR2 is FQGNSA in the germline V gene. The CDR3 nucleotides read TGTGCCAGCAGCTTAGCTATACATGGGACAGGGGGAAGACAGCCCCAGCATTTT. Protein sequence: CASSLAIHGTGGRQPQHF.

This clonotype has more than one count but fewer than ten. The genes are TRBV2 and TRBJ2-6, with D tentatively TRBD1 (5 bases). The V end lost 7 bases, the J end lost 4 bases, and 20 bases lay between the germline ends. The CDR3 length is 17 residues. Germline V CDR1 and CDR2: SNHLY, FYNNEI. CDR3: CASTRSIQGGGANVLTF. The DNA of the CDR3 is TGTGCCAGCACTCGGAGCATTCAGGGCGGCGGGGCCAACGTCCTGACTTTC.

This clonotype has at least ten counts. The V call is TRBV30, the J call TRBJ1-5; D gene unclear. Trimming took 2 bases from V and 2 from J, leaving 7 bases between them. The CDR3 has 13 amino acids. Germline V CDR1 and CDR2: GTSNPN, SVGIG (reference sequence). CDR3 residues: CAWSRRGNQPQHF. The CDR3 DNA follows: TGTGCCTGGAGTAGAAGAGGCAATCAGCCCCAGCATTTT.

The rearrangement links TRBV20-1 to TRBJ2-7; 9 bases fit TRBD2. This CDR3 is built from 15 residues. J gave up 1 base and V 5 bases, and 9 bases lay outside the gene matches. The germline gives CDR1 DFQATT, CDR2 SNEGSKA (reference sequence). The CDR3 sequence is CSAQTSSGASYEQYF. DNA of the CDR3: TGCAGTGCTCAGACTTCTAGCGGGGCATCCTACGAGCAGTACTTC.

The rearrangement links TRBV7-3 to TRBJ1-6; D call uncertain. In germline, CDR1 is SGHTA, CDR2 FQGTGA. There are 13 residues in the CDR3. The V end was cut by 3 bases, the J end by 8 bases, with 8 bases between. This CDR3 reads CASSLNWDSPLHF. The CDR3 coding sequence is TGTGCCAGCAGCTTGAACTGGGATTCACCCCTCCACTTT. Full variable domain (remainder filled in from reference TRBV7-3 and TRBJ1-6): GAGVSQTPSNKVTEKGKYVELRCDPISGHTALYWYRQSLGQGPEFLIYFQGTGAADDSGLPNDRFFAVRPEGSVSTLKIQRTERGDSAVYLCASSLNWDSPLHFGNGTRLTVT.

In the case of this clonotype: A much larger clone lies a single base off, so this may be a read error. This chain uses TRBV5-1 with TRBJ2-4; perhaps D is TRBD1 or TRBD2 (5 bases each). This CDR3 is 13 amino acids long. The ends were cut back, 2 bases at V and 13 bases at J, with 16 bases in the middle. Per the germline V gene, CDR1 is SGHRS and CDR2 is YFSETQ. The CDR3 protein is CASSLSGTESQYF. CDR3 DNA sequence: TGCGCCAGCAGCTTATCGGGGACGGAGTCCCAGTACTTC.

The chain is built from TRBV3-1 and TRBJ2-1; D is possibly TRBD2 (6 bases). In germline, CDR1 is LGHDT, CDR2 YNNKEL (reference sequence). Trimming stripped 2 bases from V and 9 bases from J, with 17 bases between. The CDR3 runs 15 residues. CDR3 loop: CASSQNSGWGGEQFF. The DNA for the CDR3 is TGTGCCAGCAGCCAAAATAGCGGTTGGGGTGGTGAGCAGTTCTTC.

This clonotype was recorded a few times. This chain links TRBV2 with TRBJ2-5; D not certain. The CDR3 runs to 15 residues. Trimming left V 0 bases short and J 5 bases short, with 13 bases between. Germline-derived CDR1 and CDR2 are SNHLY and FYNNEI. For the CDR3, the DNA is TGTGCCAGCAGTGAAGCGCTAGGTACTTTGGAGACCCAGTACTTC. Residues: CASSEALGTLETQYF.

In its sample, this clonotype was seen a few times. This chain joins TRBV20-1 and TRBJ2-1, with 7 bases fitting TRBD2. The germline gives CDR1 DFQATT, CDR2 SNEGSKA (reference sequence). The junction had 12 bases not matched to a gene; V was cut back by 7 bases and J by 15 bases. CDR3 length: 11 residues. DNA for the CDR3: TGCAGTGGACTTAACGGCGGGAGTGTGTTCTTC. Amino acids: CSGLNGGSVFF.